This TCR beta chain was sequenced for a study of blood T cell repertoires in COVID-19. Assay used: immunoSEQ multiplex PCR; TCRdb lists only in-frame clones, some missing. The repertoire holds 400,000 to 550,000 clones, with around 88% as singletons. Germline values: CDR1 SGHNT, CDR2 YYREEE (reference sequence). The V segment lost 3 bases and the J segment 0 bases; nucleotides outside the gene matches: 4. The CDR3 contains 15 residues. The rearrangement uses TRBV5-4 and TRBJ1-2, with 8 bases identical to TRBD1. Input material: peripheral blood. This receptor was identified in a woman under 40 with acute or convalescent COVID-19. CDR3 amino acids: CASSSRDRPNYGYTF. The CDR3, as DNA: TGTGCCAGCAGCTCTCGGGACAGGCCTAACTATGGCTACACCTTC.